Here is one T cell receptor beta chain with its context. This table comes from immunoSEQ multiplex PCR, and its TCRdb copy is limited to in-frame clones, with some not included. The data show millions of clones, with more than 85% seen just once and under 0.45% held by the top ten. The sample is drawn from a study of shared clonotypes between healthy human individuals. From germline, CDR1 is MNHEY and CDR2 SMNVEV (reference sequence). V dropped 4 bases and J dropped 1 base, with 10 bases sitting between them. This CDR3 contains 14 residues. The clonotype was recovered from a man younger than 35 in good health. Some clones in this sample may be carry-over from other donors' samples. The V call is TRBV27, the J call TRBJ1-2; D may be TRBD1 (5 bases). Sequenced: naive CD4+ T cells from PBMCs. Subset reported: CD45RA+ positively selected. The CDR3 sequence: CASSSLGGNYGYTF. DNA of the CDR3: TGTGCCAGCAGTTCTCTGGGGGGTAACTATGGCTACACCTTC.